The 7 T cell receptor beta chains presented below share a single source sample, sequenced in a study of shared clonotypes between healthy human individuals. CD8 cells classed as naive were CD45RO-negative and positively selected for CCR7, excluding terminally differentiated effector memory CD45RA+ cells. Some clones are missing from TCRdb's copy, which holds only in-frame ones; the method was immunoSEQ multiplex PCR. The top ten clones hold more than 20% of a sample with under 1 million clones, about 92% of them seen once. The material sequenced was naive CD8+ T cells sorted from blood. The source of these receptors is a man aged 25 to 40 in good health.

The chain couples TRBV4-3 to TRBJ2-3; weak D call: TRBD2 (6 bases). The CDR3 covers 14 residues. Germline CDR1 LGHNA, CDR2 YSLEER. V lost 4 bases to trimming and J lost 4 bases, with 12 bases between them. The CDR3 DNA reads TGCGCCAGCAGCCTTGGGAGGTGGGCAGATACGCAGTATTTT. Its translation is CASSLGRWADTQYF.

The CDR3 bases are TGTGCCAGCAGTTGGACAGGGGGCGCCTCCTACGAGCAGTACTTC. It codes for CASSWTGGASYEQYF. This rearrangement joins TRBV27 to TRBJ2-7; 11 nucleotides agree with TRBD1. V lost 4 bases, J lost 0 bases, and 2 bases stayed unmatched. The CDR3 has 15 residues. The germline V gene has CDR1 MNHEY and CDR2 SMNVEV (reference sequence).

This chain connects TRBV14 to TRBJ2-3; D is possibly TRBD1 (6 bases). V was clipped by 1 base and J by 4 bases, with 12 bases between them. The CDR3 loop spans 15 amino acids. Germline V gene sequence: CDR1 SGHDN, CDR2 FVKESK. Here the CDR3 DNA reads TGTGCCAGCAGCCAAGGACAGGTAACCGCAGATACGCAGTATTTT. As protein: CASSQGQVTADTQYF.

V usage is TRBV21-1 and J usage is TRBJ2-7; the D segment call TRBD2 is taken from the table without a DNA check. TRBV21-1 is classified as a pseudogene. The CDR3 consists of 19 residues. CDR3 DNA: TGTGCCAGCAGCATAAAAGGGGGACTAGCGGGATTGTGGCCCTACGAGCAGTACTTC. This sequence encodes CASSIKGGLAGLWPYEQYF.

The V gene is TRBV7-9, the J gene TRBJ2-3, with D unresolved. This CDR3 has 13 amino acids. CDR1 SEHNR and CDR2 FQNEAQ come from the germline V gene (reference sequence). V dropped 3 bases and J dropped 2 bases, with 6 bases sitting between them. In nucleotides, the CDR3 is TGTGCCAGCAGCTTGTTCGTCACAGATACGCAGTATTTT. It codes for CASSLFVTDTQYF.

The V call is TRBV28, the J call TRBJ2-1, with 11 bases fitting TRBD1. CDR1 is MDHEN and CDR2 is SYDVKM in the germline V gene. The CDR3 loop spans 15 amino acids. V shed 6 bases, J shed 4 bases, and the junction held 5 bases outside the gene matches. CDR3 bases: TGTGCCAGCAGCTTGGGACAGGGGGGTTACAATGAGCAGTTCTTC. Its translation: CASSLGQGGYNEQFF. The full variable domain, with the rest looked up from reference TRBV28 and TRBJ2-1, is DVKVTQSSRYLVKRTGEKVFLECVQDMDHENMFWYRQDPGLGLRLIYFSYDVKMKEKGDIPEGYSVSREKKERFSLILESASTNQTSMYLCASSLGQGGYNEQFFGPGTRLTVL.

The gene calls are TRBV9 and TRBJ2-6, with D perhaps TRBD1 (5 bases). The V gene's germline CDR1 is SGDLS and CDR2 YYNGEE. V was clipped by 4 bases and J by 1 base, with 15 bases between them. This CDR3 region has 17 residues. The CDR3 loop reads CASSPRGEGSGANVLTF. The CDR3 coding sequence is TGTGCCAGCAGCCCAAGGGGCGAAGGTTCTGGGGCCAACGTCCTGACTTTC.